The present entry profiles one T cell receptor beta chain with its context. Antigen unknown. Data came from immunoSEQ multiplex PCR; TCRdb stores just in-frame clones and leaves some out. The sample contains roughly 400,000 clones, around 93% of which appear only once. Treatment described: about 20 received Ad26.COV2.S at low or high dose, single or two shots; 5 received placebo; per-sample allocation not given. Sampling took place 63 days after the first vaccine or placebo injection. The donor was a Boston adult aged 18-55 years. The sample belongs to a study of Ad26.COV2.S vaccination and SARS-CoV-2 variants. Overall study: Intramuscularly, Ad26.COV2.S was given either once or twice, 56 days apart.

Overall study findings and caveats: Assessments of TCR breadth and depth may have underestimated the total T cell responses. Substantial response breadth was reportedly seen for spike-specific CD8+ and CD4+ T cells after vaccination.

Specimen: peripheral blood, collected in a trial of Ad26.COV2.S vaccine versus placebo. The sequence was collected from a person aged 18-65 years who received the Ad26.COV2.S COVID-19 vaccine or a placebo.

Here the CDR3 DNA reads TGCGCCAGCAGCCAAGATGGCCACACCATATATTTT. Translating gives CASSQDGHTIYF. V gene TRBV4-3 combines with J gene TRBJ1-3; D gene unclear. V lost 0 bases to trimming and J lost 8 bases, with 5 bases between them. Germline V lookup: CDR1 LGHNA, CDR2 YSLEER. The length of the CDR3 is 12 residues.